A single sample is the source of the 25 T cell receptor beta chains below, sequenced in a study of blood T cell repertoires in COVID-19. Measured with immunoSEQ multiplex PCR; TCRdb has only the in-frame clones, and not every one. The repertoire holds about 320,000 clones, with 88% as singletons. What was sequenced was PBMCs or T cells enriched from blood (not recorded which). These receptors were taken from a man between 25 and 39 years old who had recovered from COVID-19.

The V and J genes are TRBV19 and TRBJ2-2, with TRBD1 identical over 8 bases. Germline V gene lookup returns CDR1 LNHDA and CDR2 SQIVND (reference sequence). Germline trimming cut 5 bases from V and 5 bases from J; bases unmatched to any gene: 7. CDR3 length equals 15 residues. The CDR3 bases are TGTGCCAGTAGTTGGAGGACAGGGCGGACCGGGGAGCTGTTTTTT. Protein sequence: CASSWRTGRTGELFF.

The chain has TRBV6-4 and TRBJ2-1; possible D gene TRBD2, 6 bases. The germline V and J ends were trimmed by 2 bases and 6 bases, with 11 bases remaining between them. This CDR3 is built from 14 residues. CDR1 and CDR2 (germline): MRHNA, SNTAGT. The CDR3 bases are TGTGCCAGCAGTGACCGTCAGGGAGGCAATGAGCAGTTCTTC. Its protein product is CASSDRQGGNEQFF.

J is TRBJ1-2 and V is TRBV3-1 (or the pseudogene TRBV3-2); D unclear. CDR1 and CDR2 (germline): LGHDT, YNNKEL (reference sequence). V gave up 4 bases and J gave up 4 bases, with 10 bases separating them. The CDR3 contains 13 residues. The CDR3 here is CASSRTRLYGYTF. CDR3 nucleotides: TGTGCCAGCAGCCGCACTCGTCTCTATGGCTACACCTTC.

CDR3 nucleotides: TGTGCCAGCAGCCCCAGCGGGGAAGGCACAGATACGCAGTATTTT. This gives the protein CASSPSGEGTDTQYF. This chain links TRBV11-2 with TRBJ2-3; 7 nucleotides align to TRBD2. CDR1 SGHAT and CDR2 FQNNGV come from the germline V gene. Trimming cost V 5 bases and J 1 base; bases outside gene matches: 6. CDR3 length equals 15 residues.

The V gene is TRBV2, the J gene TRBJ1-1, with 7 bases aligning to TRBD1. This CDR3 is built from 13 residues. Per the germline V gene, CDR1 is SNHLY and CDR2 is FYNNEI. Trimming cost V 4 bases and J 8 bases; bases outside gene matches: 7. CDR3 residues: CASSATGDREAFF. The CDR3 DNA is TGTGCCAGCAGTGCAACGGGGGACAGAGAAGCTTTCTTT.

CDR3 sequence (DNA): TGTGCCAGCAGCTTAGGCCCGTCCCGGGACAGGATAAACACCATATATTTT. Protein sequence: CASSLGPSRDRINTIYF. This chain links TRBV11-2 with TRBJ1-3; 8 bases agree with TRBD1. V was pared by 1 base and J by 6 bases, with 11 bases of the junction left unmatched. Germline-derived CDR1 and CDR2 are SGHAT and FQNNGV. This CDR3 has 17 residues.

The V call is TRBV5-1, the J call TRBJ1-5; TRBD1 agrees at 9 bases. Germline CDR1 reads SGHRS; CDR2 reads YFSETQ. The CDR3 totals 18 residues. The V and J ends lost 4 bases and 0 bases, in that order; junction bases with no gene match: 11. The CDR3 spells CASSLKPGQGDSNQPQHF. The CDR3 DNA reads as TGCGCCAGCAGCCTAAAACCGGGACAGGGAGATAGCAATCAGCCCCAGCATTTT.

The chain carries TRBV28 and TRBJ1-4; D remains unclear. V shed 5 bases and J shed 0 bases, with 7 bases lying between them. Germline values: CDR1 MDHEN, CDR2 SYDVKM. There are 14 residues in the CDR3. Here the CDR3 reads CASSKTPTNEKLFF. Written as DNA, the CDR3 is TGTGCCAGCAGTAAAACACCAACTAATGAAAAACTGTTTTTT. The entire variable domain, with the rest obtained from reference TRBV28 and TRBJ1-4, is as follows: DVKVTQSSRYLVKRTGEKVFLECVQDMDHENMFWYRQDPGLGLRLIYFSYDVKMKEKGDIPEGYSVSREKKERFSLILESASTNQTSMYLCASSKTPTNEKLFFGSGTQLSVL.

This sequence joins TRBV6-5 and TRBJ2-3, with D possibly TRBD2 on 5 matching bases. This CDR3 is built from 14 residues. The V end lost 8 bases, the J end lost 2 bases, and 14 bases lay between the germline ends. CDR1 MNHEY and CDR2 SVGAGI come from the germline V gene. The CDR3, as DNA: TGTGCCAGCGGGAGCCAAGTTCACACAGATACGCAGTATTTT. Protein sequence: CASGSQVHTDTQYF.

CDR3 loop: CASSEGPGQDITGELFF. The CDR3, as DNA: TGTGCCAGCAGTGAAGGCCCGGGACAGGATATCACCGGGGAGCTGTTTTTT. The rearrangement uses TRBV25-1 and TRBJ2-2, with TRBD1 identical over 8 bases. Germline assignment: CDR1 MGHDK and CDR2 SYGVNS. V was clipped by 2 bases and J by 4 bases; unmatched bases: 9. CDR3 length: 17 residues.

The rearrangement joins TRBV9 to TRBJ2-3, with TRBD2 identical over 13 bases. Per germline, CDR1 SGDLS and CDR2 YYNGEE. J was trimmed by 2 bases and V by 4 bases; bases with no gene match: 4. This CDR3 has 16 residues. CDR3 sequence: CASSKTSGGPTDTQYF. In DNA form, the CDR3 reads TGTGCCAGCAGCAAGACTAGCGGGGGGCCCACAGATACGCAGTATTTT.

The V and J genes are TRBV3-1 (or the pseudogene TRBV3-2) and TRBJ2-6, with 7 bases matching TRBD2. This CDR3 contains 16 residues. After removal of 4 bases from V and 0 bases from J, the junction contained 3 bases not matched to a gene. Germline V lookup: CDR1 LGHDT, CDR2 YNNKEL (reference sequence). In nucleotides, the CDR3 is TGTGCCAGCAGCCTCCTAGCGGTCTCTGGGGCCAACGTCCTGACTTTC. Translation gives CASSLLAVSGANVLTF.

This clone is a singleton in its sample. The genes are TRBV5-1 and TRBJ1-2; no clear D. Germline CDR1 reads SGHRS; CDR2 reads YFSETQ. The CDR3 length is 13 residues. The V gene lost 3 bases and the J gene lost 8 bases, with 14 bases spanning the gap. The CDR3 nucleotides are TGCGCCAGCAGCTCTTACCGGGAGAACGGCTACACCTTC. Translating it yields CASSSYRENGYTF.

The rearrangement uses TRBV6-5 and TRBJ2-7; D is undetermined. Germline loops: CDR1 MNHEY, CDR2 SVGAGI. The V end was cut by 1 base, the J end by 3 bases, with 10 bases between. CDR3 size: 14 residues. This chain's CDR3 is CASSYYVGGYEQYF. The CDR3, as DNA: TGTGCCAGCAGTTACTATGTCGGCGGCTACGAGCAGTACTTC.

The chain employs TRBV20-1 and TRBJ1-2; 7 positions match TRBD1. Germline lookup yields CDR1 DFQATT and CDR2 SNEGSKA (reference sequence). The J segment lost 6 bases and the V segment lost 5 bases, leaving 3 bases of the junction unmatched. The CDR3 has 11 residues. The CDR3 sequence is CSAYDRDGYTF. CDR3 DNA sequence: TGCAGTGCTTATGACAGGGATGGCTACACCTTC.

The genes are TRBV27 and TRBJ2-1, with 9 bases identical to TRBD2. Germline CDR1 MNHEY, CDR2 SMNVEV (reference sequence). V lost 5 bases, J lost 0 bases, and 2 bases stayed unmatched. CDR3 length: 15 residues. CDR3 residues: CASSLAGSSYNEQFF. CDR3 nucleotide sequence: TGTGCCAGCAGTCTAGCGGGGAGCTCCTACAATGAGCAGTTCTTC.

The chain uses TRBV9 and TRBJ2-3, with unresolved D. Trimming took 0 bases from V and 2 from J, leaving 13 bases between them. Looked up from germline, CDR1 is SGDLS and CDR2 is YYNGEE. The CDR3 contains 16 residues. The CDR3 region has the DNA TGTGCCAGCAGCGTAGTTCTGGCCTCTCTCACAGATACGCAGTATTTT. The encoded protein is CASSVVLASLTDTQYF.

The chain joins TRBV27 to TRBJ1-4; 8 nucleotides agree with TRBD1. Germline V CDR1 and CDR2: MNHEY, SMNVEV (reference sequence). Trimming removed 4 bases from V and 8 bases from J; junction bases left unmatched: 9. The CDR3 length is 15 residues. The CDR3 region has the DNA TGTGCCAGCAGTTCCGGACAGGGCGGGTTCGAAAAACTGTTTTTT. It codes for CASSSGQGGFEKLFF. Full variable domain (outside the CDR3, taken from reference TRBV27 and TRBJ1-4): EAQVTQNPRYLITVTGKKLTVTCSQNMNHEYMSWYRQDPGLGLRQIYYSMNVEVTDKGDVPEGYKVSRKEKRNFPLILESPSPNQTSLYFCASSSGQGGFEKLFFGSGTQLSVL.

In this sample, this clone turned up a few times. The rearrangement uses TRBV6-1 and TRBJ1-5; perhaps TRBD1 as D (6 bases). The germline V gene encodes CDR1 MNHNS and CDR2 SASEGT. The CDR3 is 17 amino acids. V was clipped by 2 bases and J by 6 bases, with 20 bases between them. The CDR3 sequence is CASSETWSGERFQPQHF. The CDR3 bases are TGTGCCAGCAGTGAAACATGGTCAGGGGAGAGATTTCAGCCCCAGCATTTT.

The J gene is TRBJ2-2, the V gene TRBV28; D ambiguous. The CDR3 is 13 residues long. V dropped 5 bases and J dropped 1 base, with 5 bases sitting between them. Germline V gene lookup returns CDR1 MDHEN and CDR2 SYDVKM. In nucleotides, the CDR3 is TGTGCCAGCAGTCGAGGGAACACCGGGGAGCTGTTTTTT. Translation: CASSRGNTGELFF.

The chain couples TRBV5-4 to TRBJ1-2, with unresolved D. Trimming pared 0 bases from V and 6 bases from J, leaving 9 bases between. Germline CDR1 reads SGHNT; CDR2 reads YYREEE (reference sequence). The CDR3 is made up of 13 amino acids. The CDR3 loop is CASSLESPDGYTF. The CDR3 bases are TGTGCCAGCAGCTTGGAATCTCCCGATGGCTACACCTTC.

The gene calls are TRBV5-6 and TRBJ1-5; D is undetermined. Germline CDR1 is SGHDT and CDR2 is YYEEEE. The CDR3 runs to 13 residues. V dropped 0 bases and J dropped 5 bases, with 6 bases sitting between them. CDR3 protein: CASSLGGDQPQHF. For the CDR3, the DNA is TGTGCCAGCAGCTTGGGGGGAGATCAGCCCCAGCATTTT.

This clone has a handful of counts. The chain combines TRBV29-1 with TRBJ2-7; D is perhaps TRBD1 (6 bases). The length of the CDR3 is 13 residues. Looked up from germline, CDR1 is SQVTM and CDR2 is ANQGSEA. Trimming took 5 bases from V and 0 from J, leaving 11 bases between them. CDR3 region: CSVTDRSSYEQYF. Written as DNA, the CDR3 is TGCAGCGTTACGGACAGAAGCTCCTACGAGCAGTACTTC.

The chain is built from TRBV7-3 and TRBJ1-2; 7 nucleotides line up with TRBD1. This CDR3 spans 15 amino acids. Germline trimming cut 2 bases from V and 8 bases from J; bases unmatched to any gene: 11. The germline CDR1 and CDR2 sequences are SGHTA and FQGTGA. The CDR3: CASSLWVGGAEGYTF. The DNA for the CDR3 is TGTGCCAGCAGCTTATGGGTAGGGGGCGCGGAGGGCTACACCTTC. The entire variable domain, with the rest obtained from reference TRBV7-3 and TRBJ1-2, is as follows: GAGVSQTPSNKVTEKGKYVELRCDPISGHTALYWYRQSLGQGPEFLIYFQGTGAADDSGLPNDRFFAVRPEGSVSTLKIQRTERGDSAVYLCASSLWVGGAEGYTFGSGTRLTVV.

The CDR3 DNA reads as TGTGCCAGCAGACCTGACAGGGGTTGGAGTGAAGCTTTCTTT. It encodes CASRPDRGWSEAFF. The V and J genes are TRBV25-1 and TRBJ1-1; TRBD1 agrees at 8 bases. The germline V gene has CDR1 MGHDK and CDR2 SYGVNS. Trimming removed 6 bases from V and 7 bases from J; junction bases left unmatched: 10. CDR3 length equals 14 residues.